This T cell receptor (beta chain) comes out of a study of vaccination and CD4 T cells after COVID-19. At the level of the study: Recovered patients in the cohort numbered six men and four women, two of them Hispanic.

The CDR3 is made up of 13 amino acids. V shed 2 bases and J shed 3 bases, with 11 bases lying between them. Germline lookup yields CDR1 GTSNPN and CDR2 SVGIG (reference sequence). Notes on the study in general: Spike mono-reactivity applied to 304 of 307 vaccine-specific clones detected in convalescent patients. It was observed that, in convalescent patients, a median approximately 86% of reactive clones arose only post-vaccination.

About this clonotype: Its antigen is not identified.

Each CDR3 protein is one row after TCRdb ran MiXCR on the PCR reads. The table lists some 18,000 distinct CDR3 sequences, about 62% of them singletons, with 1% in the top ten. The input for sequencing was CD4+ T cells from blood, taken before SARS-CoV-2 vaccination. The chain joins TRBV30 to TRBJ2-7; maybe TRBD2 (5 bases). This TCR was recovered from a human donor who had recovered from COVID-19. The CDR3 DNA follows: TGTGCCTGGAGTCTCCCACTAGGCTACGAGCAGTACTTC. This encodes CAWSLPLGYEQYF.